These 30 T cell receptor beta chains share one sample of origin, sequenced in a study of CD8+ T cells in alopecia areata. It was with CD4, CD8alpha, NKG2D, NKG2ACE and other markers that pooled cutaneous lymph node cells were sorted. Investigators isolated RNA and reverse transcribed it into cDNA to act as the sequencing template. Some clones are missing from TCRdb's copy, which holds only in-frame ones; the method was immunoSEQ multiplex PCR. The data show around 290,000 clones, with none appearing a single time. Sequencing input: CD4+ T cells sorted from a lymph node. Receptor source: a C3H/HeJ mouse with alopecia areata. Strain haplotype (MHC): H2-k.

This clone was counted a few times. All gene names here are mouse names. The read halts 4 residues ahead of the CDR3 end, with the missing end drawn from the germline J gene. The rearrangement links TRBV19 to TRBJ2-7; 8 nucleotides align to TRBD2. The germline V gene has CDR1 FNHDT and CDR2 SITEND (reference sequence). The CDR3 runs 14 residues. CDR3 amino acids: CASSIRGGPDEQYF. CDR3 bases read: TGTGCCAGCAGTATACGGGGGGGGCCCGAT. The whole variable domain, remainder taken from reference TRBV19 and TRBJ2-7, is GGIITQTPKFLIGQEGQKLTLKCQQNFNHDTMYWYRQDSGKGLRLIYYSITENDLQKGDLSEGYDASREKKSSFSLTVTSAQKNEMAVFLCASSIRGGPDEQYFGPGTRLTVL.

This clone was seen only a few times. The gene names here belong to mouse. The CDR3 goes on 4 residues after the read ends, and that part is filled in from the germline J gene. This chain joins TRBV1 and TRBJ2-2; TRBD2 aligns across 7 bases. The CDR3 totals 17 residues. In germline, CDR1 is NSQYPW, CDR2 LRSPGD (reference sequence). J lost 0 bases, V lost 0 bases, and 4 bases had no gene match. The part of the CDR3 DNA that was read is TGCACCTGCAGTGCAGATCTGCTGGGGGCAAACACCGGG. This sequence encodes CTCSADLLGANTG. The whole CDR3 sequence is CTCSADLLGANTGQLYF.

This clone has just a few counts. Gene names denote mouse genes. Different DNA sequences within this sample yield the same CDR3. The CDR3 loop is CASGPGTGVYAEQFF. Partial CDR3 DNA: TGTGCCAGCGGCCCCGGGACTGGGGTCTATGCT. The rearrangement uses TRBV13-2 and TRBJ2-1, with TRBD2 matching over 10 bases. Read sequence stops 4 residues before the CDR3 end, and the germline J gene provides the missing end. CDR1 is NNHNN, CDR2 SYGAGS, per germline (reference sequence). The junction had 5 bases not matched to a gene; V was cut back by 5 bases and J by 3 bases. This CDR3 spans 15 amino acids.

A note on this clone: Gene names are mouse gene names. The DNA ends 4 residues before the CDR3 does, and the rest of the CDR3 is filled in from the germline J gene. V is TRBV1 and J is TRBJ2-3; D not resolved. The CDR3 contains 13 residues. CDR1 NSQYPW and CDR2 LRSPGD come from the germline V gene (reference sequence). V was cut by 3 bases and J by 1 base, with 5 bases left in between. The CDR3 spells CTCSATRAETLYF. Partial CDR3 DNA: TGCACCTGCAGTGCGACACGTGCAGAA.

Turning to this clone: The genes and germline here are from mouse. The CDR3 loop reads CAWSRDWGYEQYF. CDR3 DNA, as far as it was read: TGTGCCTGGAGTCGGGACTGGGGGTAT. V usage is TRBV31 and J usage is TRBJ2-7; TRBD2 matches 11 bases. The read stops 4 residues short of the end of the CDR3; the missing end is completed from the germline J gene. Germline V lookup: CDR1 GKSSPN, CDR2 SITVG. The CDR3 is 13 residues long.

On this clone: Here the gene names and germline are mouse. The CDR3 region is CAWSRPGNSDYTF. The sequenced part of the CDR3 DNA is TGTGCCTGGAGTCGTCCAGGGAACTCC. The gene calls are TRBV31 and TRBJ1-2, with D perhaps matching TRBD1 (5 bases). The read halts 4 residues ahead of the CDR3 end, with the missing end drawn from the germline J gene. The CDR3 has 13 amino acids. The germline V gene has CDR1 GKSSPN and CDR2 SITVG. With 1 base removed from V and 2 bases from J, the gap between germline ends came to 8 bases. Complete variable domain (other parts from reference TRBV31 and TRBJ1-2): AQTIHQWPVAEIKAVGSPLSLGCTIKGKSSPNLYWYWQATGGTLQQLFYSITVGQVESVVQLNLSASRPKDDQFILSTEKLLLSHSGFYLCAWSRPGNSDYTFGSGTRLLVI.

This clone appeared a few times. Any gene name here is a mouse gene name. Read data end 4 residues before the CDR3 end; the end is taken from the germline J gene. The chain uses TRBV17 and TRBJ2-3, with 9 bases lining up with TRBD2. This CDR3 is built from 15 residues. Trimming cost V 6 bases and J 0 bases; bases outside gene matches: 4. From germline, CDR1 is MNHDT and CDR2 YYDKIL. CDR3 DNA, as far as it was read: TGTGCTAGCAGGCGACTGGGGGTGAGTGCAGAA. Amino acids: CASRRLGVSAE. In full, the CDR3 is CASRRLGVSAETLYF.

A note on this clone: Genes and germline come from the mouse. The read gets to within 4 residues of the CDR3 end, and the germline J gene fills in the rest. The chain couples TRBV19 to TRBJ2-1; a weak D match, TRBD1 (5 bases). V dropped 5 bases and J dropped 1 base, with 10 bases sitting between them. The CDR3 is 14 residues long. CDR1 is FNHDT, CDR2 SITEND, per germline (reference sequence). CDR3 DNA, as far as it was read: TGTGCCAGCAGGCGCAGGGAGAACTATGCT. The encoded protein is CASRRRENYA. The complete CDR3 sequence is CASRRRENYAEQFF.

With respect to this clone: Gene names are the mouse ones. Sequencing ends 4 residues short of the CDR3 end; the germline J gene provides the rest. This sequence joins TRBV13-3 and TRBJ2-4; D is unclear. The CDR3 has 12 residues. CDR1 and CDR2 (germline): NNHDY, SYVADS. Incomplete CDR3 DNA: TGTGCCAGCAGTGATGGATGGAAC. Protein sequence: CASSDGWN. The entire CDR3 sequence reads CASSDGWNTLYF.

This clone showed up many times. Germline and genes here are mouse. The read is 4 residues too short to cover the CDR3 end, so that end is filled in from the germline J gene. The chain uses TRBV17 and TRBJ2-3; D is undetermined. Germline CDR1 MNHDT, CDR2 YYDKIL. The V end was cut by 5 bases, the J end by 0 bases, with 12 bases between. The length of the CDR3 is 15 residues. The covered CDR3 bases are TGTGCTAGCAGTCCCTCCAGGAGGAGTGCAGAA. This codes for CASSPSRRSAE. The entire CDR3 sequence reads CASSPSRRSAETLYF.

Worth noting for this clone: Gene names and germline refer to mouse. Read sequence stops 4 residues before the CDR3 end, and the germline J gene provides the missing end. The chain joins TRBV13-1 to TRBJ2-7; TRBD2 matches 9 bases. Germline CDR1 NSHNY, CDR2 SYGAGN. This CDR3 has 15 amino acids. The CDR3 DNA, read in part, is TGTGCCAGCAGTGATGGTTCACTGGGGGGTTAT. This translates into CASSDGSLGGY. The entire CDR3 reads CASSDGSLGGYEQYF.

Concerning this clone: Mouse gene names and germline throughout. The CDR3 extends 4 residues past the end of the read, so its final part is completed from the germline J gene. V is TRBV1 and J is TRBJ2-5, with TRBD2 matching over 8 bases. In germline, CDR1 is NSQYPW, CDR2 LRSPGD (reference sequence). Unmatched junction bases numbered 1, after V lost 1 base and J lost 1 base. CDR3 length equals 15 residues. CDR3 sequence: CTCSAVLGDQDTQYF. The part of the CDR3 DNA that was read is TGCACCTGCAGTGCAGTACTGGGGGACCAAGAC.

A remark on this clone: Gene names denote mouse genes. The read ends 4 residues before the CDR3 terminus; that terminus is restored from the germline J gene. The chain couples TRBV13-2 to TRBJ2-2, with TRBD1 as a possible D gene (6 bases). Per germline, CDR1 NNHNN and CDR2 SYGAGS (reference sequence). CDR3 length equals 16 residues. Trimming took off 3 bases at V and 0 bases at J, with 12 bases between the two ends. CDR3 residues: CASGGSGTTNTGQLYF. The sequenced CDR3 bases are TGTGCCAGCGGTGGTTCCGGGACAACAAACACCGGG.

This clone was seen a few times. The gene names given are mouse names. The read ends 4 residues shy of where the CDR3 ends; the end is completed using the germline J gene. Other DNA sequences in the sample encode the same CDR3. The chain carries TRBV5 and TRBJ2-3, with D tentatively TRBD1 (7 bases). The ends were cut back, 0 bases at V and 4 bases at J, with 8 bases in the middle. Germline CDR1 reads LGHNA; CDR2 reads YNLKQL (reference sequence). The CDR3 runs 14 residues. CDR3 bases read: TGTGCCAGCAGCCAAGAAGGGGGCTCAGAA. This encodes CASSQEGGSE. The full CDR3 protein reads CASSQEGGSETLYF.

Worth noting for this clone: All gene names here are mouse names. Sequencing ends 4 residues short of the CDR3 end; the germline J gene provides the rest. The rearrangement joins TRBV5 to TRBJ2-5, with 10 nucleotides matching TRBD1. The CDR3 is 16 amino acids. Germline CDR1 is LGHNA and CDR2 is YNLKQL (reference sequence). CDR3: CASSQDSDRGIDTQYF. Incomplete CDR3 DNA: TGTGCCAGCAGCCAAGATTCGGACAGGGGGATAGAC.

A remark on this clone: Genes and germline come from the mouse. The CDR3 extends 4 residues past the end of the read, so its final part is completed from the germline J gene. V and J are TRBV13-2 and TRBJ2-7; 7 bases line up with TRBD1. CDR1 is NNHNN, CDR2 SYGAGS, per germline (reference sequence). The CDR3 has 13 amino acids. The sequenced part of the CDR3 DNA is TGTGCCAGCGGTGGGGAGACAGGGAAT. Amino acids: CASGGETGN. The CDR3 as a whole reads CASGGETGNEQYF.

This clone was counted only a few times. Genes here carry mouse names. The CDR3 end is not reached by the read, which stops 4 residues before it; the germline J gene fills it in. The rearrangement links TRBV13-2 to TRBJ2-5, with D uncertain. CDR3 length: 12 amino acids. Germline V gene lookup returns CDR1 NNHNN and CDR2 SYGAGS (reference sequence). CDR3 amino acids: CASGDADDTQYF. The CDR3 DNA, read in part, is TGTGCCAGCGGTGATGCAGATGAC.

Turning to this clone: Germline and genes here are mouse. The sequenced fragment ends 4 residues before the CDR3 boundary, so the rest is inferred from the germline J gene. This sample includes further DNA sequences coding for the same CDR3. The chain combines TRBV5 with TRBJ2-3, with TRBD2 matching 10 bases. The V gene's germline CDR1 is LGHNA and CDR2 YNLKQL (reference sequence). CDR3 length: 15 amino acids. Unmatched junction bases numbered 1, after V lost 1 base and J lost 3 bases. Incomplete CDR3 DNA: TGTGCCAGCAGCCAAGGCTGGGGGGGCGCAGAA. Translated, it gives CASSQGWGGAE. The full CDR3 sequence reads CASSQGWGGAETLYF.

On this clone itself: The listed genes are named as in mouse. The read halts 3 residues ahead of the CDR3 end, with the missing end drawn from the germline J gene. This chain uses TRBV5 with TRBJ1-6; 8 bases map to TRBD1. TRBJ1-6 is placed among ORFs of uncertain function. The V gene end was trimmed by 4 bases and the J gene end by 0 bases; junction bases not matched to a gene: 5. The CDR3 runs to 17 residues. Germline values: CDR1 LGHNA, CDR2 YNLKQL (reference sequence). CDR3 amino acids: CASSRGQDNSYNSPLYF. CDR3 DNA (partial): TGTGCCAGCAGCCGGGGACAGGACAATTCCTATAATTCGCCC.

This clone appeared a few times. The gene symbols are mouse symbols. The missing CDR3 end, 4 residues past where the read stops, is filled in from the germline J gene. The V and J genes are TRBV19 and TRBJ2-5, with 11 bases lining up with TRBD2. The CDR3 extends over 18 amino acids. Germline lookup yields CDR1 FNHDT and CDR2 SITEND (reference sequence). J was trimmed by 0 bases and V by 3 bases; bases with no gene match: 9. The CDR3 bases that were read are TGTGCCAGCAGTAGCCGGGACTGGGGGCCCTTTAACCAAGAC. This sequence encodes CASSSRDWGPFNQD. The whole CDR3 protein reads CASSSRDWGPFNQDTQYF. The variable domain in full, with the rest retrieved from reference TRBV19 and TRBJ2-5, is GGIITQTPKFLIGQEGQKLTLKCQQNFNHDTMYWYRQDSGKGLRLIYYSITENDLQKGDLSEGYDASREKKSSFSLTVTSAQKNEMAVFLCASSSRDWGPFNQDTQYFGPGTRLLVL.

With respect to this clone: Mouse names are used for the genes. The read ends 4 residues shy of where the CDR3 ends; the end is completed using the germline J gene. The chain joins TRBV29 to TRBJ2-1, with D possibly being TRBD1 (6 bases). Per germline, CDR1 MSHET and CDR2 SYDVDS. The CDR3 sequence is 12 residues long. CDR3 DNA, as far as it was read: TGTGCTGGAGGAAACAGGGTCGCT. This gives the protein CAGGNRVA. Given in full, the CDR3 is CAGGNRVAEQFF.

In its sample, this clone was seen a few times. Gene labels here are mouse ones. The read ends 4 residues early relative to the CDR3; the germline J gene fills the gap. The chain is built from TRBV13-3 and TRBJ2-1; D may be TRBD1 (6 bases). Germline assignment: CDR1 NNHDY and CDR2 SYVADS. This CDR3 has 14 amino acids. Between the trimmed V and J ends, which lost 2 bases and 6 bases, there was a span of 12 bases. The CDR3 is CASSEGRRGAEQFF. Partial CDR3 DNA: TGTGCCAGCAGTGAGGGGCGCAGGGGTGCT.

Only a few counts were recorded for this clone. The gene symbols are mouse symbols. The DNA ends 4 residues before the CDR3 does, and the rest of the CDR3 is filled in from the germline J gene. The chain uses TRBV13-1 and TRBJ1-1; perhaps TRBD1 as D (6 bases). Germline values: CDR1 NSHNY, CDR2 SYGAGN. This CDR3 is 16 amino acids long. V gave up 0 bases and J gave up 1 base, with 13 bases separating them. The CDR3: CASSDVGTRVNTEVFF. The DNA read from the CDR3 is TGTGCCAGCAGTGATGTGGGGACAAGGGTAAACACA.

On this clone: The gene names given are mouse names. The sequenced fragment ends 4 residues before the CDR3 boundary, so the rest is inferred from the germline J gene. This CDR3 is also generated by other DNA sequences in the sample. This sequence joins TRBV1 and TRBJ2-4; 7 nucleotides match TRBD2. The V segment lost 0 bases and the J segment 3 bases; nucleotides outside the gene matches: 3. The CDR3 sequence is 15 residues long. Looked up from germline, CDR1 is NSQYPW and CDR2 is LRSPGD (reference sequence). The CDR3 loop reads CTCSADRGGQNTLYF. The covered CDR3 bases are TGCACCTGCAGTGCAGATCGGGGGGGACAAAAC.

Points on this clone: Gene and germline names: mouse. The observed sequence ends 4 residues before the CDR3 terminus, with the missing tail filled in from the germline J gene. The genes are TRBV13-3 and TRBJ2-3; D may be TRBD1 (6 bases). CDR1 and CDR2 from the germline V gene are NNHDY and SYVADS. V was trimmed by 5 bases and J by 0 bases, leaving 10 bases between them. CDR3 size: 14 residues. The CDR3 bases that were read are TGTGCCAGCAGACCGACAGGTAGTGCAGAA. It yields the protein CASRPTGSAE. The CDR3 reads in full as CASRPTGSAETLYF.

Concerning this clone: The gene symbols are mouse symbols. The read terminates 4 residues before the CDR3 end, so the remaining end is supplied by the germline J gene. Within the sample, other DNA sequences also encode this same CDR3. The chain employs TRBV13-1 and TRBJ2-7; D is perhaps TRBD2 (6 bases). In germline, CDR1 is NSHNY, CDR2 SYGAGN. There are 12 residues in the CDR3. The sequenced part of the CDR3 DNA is TGTGCCAGCAGTGGGACTGCTTAT. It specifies CASSGTAY. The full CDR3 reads CASSGTAYEQYF.

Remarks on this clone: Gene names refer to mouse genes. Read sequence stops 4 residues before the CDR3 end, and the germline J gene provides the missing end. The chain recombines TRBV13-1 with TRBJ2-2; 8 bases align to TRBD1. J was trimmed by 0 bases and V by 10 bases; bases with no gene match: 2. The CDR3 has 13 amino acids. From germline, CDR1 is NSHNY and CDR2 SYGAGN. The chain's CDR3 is CAHRGSNTGQLYF. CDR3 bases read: TGTGCCCACAGGGGGTCAAACACCGGG.

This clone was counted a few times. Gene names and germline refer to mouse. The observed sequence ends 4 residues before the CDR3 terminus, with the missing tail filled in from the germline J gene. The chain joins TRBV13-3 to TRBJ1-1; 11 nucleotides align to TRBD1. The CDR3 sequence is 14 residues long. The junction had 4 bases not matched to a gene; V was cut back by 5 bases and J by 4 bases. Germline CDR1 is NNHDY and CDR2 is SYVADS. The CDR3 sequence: CASRAGTGGTEVFF. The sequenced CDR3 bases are TGTGCCAGCAGAGCCGGGACAGGGGGCACA.

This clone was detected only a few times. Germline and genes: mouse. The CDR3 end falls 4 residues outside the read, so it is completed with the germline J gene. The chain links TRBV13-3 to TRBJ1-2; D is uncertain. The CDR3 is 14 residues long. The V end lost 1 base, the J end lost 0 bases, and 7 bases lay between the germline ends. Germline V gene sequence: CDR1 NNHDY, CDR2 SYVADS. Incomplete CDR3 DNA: TGTGCCAGCAGTGATACAGCCTCAAACTCC. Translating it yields CASSDTASNS. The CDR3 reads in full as CASSDTASNSDYTF.

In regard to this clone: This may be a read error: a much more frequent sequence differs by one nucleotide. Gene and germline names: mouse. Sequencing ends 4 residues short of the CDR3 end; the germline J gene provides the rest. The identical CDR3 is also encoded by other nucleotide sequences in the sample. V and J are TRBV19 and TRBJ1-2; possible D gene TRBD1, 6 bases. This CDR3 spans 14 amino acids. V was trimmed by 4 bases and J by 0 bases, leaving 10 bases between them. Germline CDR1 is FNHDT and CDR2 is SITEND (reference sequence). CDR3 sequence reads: CASSLGTTNSDYTF. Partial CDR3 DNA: TGTGCCAGCAGTCTTGGGACAACAAACTCC.